This paragraph covers one TCR beta chain sequence. This receptor's antigen is unknown. No base-level quality is on record; no much larger clone is a single base apart. The germline V gene specifies SQVTM as CDR1 and ANQGSEA as CDR2. The CDR3 measures 15 amino acids from cysteine to phenylalanine. This entry keeps only the CDR3 DNA: 45 bases, framed from base 1. V loses 4 bases of germline sequence and J loses 5 bases, and the interval between the two ends is 21 bases. This sample was taken from a study of a mutant IDH1 vaccine in newly diagnosed glioma (dated by TCRdb to about 2021). Regarding the complete study: Patients were given eight vaccinations, in weeks 1, 3, 5, 7, 11, 15, 19 and 23, which matched visits V03 through V10. In the chemotherapy-containing groups, vaccination started alongside temozolomide cycles, whereas in patients who had radiotherapy alone it started 4-6 weeks after radiotherapy. Of the roughly 32 patients who were treated, about 62% were male and about 40% were female, and the mean age was about 37 years. Before enrollment, most patients had been given radiochemotherapy with temozolomide as standard therapy, while the rest had received either radiotherapy alone or temozolomide alone. Peripheral blood was drawn at six visits: V03 (baseline), V05, V07, V10, V12 and V13. For exploratory analyses, longitudinal TCRB deep sequencing was carried out in more than 20 treated patients wherever samples were available. The paper as a whole reports these results and caveats: No apparent relationship was observed between pseudoprogression and alterations in the top peripheral T cell clonotypes detected by TCRB sequencing. Vaccine-induced immune responses across multiple MHC alleles were detected in 85% to 95% of patients. PBMC samples for TCRB deep sequencing were selected based on availability. The authors noted that analyses of patient blood samples could not be reproduced because of sample limitations.

Library preparation used the immunoSEQ multiplex PCR assay. Rearranged TCR beta chain sequences were amplified using the hsTCRB Kit according to the manufacturer's protocol. An Illumina MiSeq was used to sequence the TCRB libraries. Per the original workflow: Demultiplexing, trimming and gene mapping were performed with the kit vendor's proprietary platform. TCRdb limited this immuneACCESS table to in-frame rearrangements with V and J called. A share of clones is missing; checked studies link under half to unresolved V genes, and the rest is unexplained. V, J and clone size are taken as reported in that table, and D and trimming were inferred from the DNA itself. The sample records about 28,000 clones, approximately 88% of which are singletons. The ten largest clones represent roughly 20% of the sample. What the time point label conveys for this sample: week 5, during vaccination. A 20-mer mutant IDH1 peptide at 300 micrograms in Montanide made up each vaccine dose, which was injected subcutaneously together with topical imiquimod. All donors had newly diagnosed IDH1-mutant astrocytomas of WHO grade 3 or 4 that showed loss of nuclear ATRX. The samples were drawn from NOA16, a multicentre, single-arm, open-label phase I trial in Germany that tested a mutant IDH1 peptide vaccine in humans for the first time. Genomic DNA for TCRB sequencing was isolated from EDTA blood with the DNeasy Blood and Tissue Kit.

The sample consisted of PBMCs, taken from a glioma patient whose treatment included an IDH1 peptide vaccine. The V gene is TRBV29-1 and the J gene is TRBJ2-7, with the D call perhaps TRBD1 or TRBD2, as 6 bases match in each case. The sequence was obtained from a man aged 18 to 30 with glioma. CDR3 region: CSVGVGGGVYDEQYF. At the DNA level, the sequence is TGCAGCGTTGGGGTTGGAGGGGGTGTATACGACGAGCAGTACTTC.